This note documents a single T cell receptor (beta chain) sequence. Its antigen is not identified. Extracted RNA was reverse transcribed, and the resulting cDNA served as sequencing template. Method: immunoSEQ multiplex PCR; TCRdb's copy keeps in-frame clones and lacks some. The sample shows about 180,000 clones, roughly 59% of them seen only once. The data were taken from a study of CD8+ T cells in alopecia areata. About the research overall: Treatment of the treated patients consisted of oral tofacitinib, 5 to 10 mg twice daily.

Findings and caveats of the study: Greater clonality was observed in lesional scalp samples, especially alopecia totalis/universalis, versus normal scalp. Normal skin contains resident alphabeta T cells, and these are also sequenced in scalp samples.

The V segment lost 6 bases and the J segment 8 bases; nucleotides outside the gene matches: 6. CDR3 length: 15 residues. Germline V gene sequence: CDR1 SNHLY, CDR2 FYNNEI. The receptor comes from a human donor with alopecia areata. The sequencing used CD4+ T cells sorted from blood, collected at week 0. This chain uses TRBV2 with TRBJ2-4, with 14 bases lining up with TRBD2. CDR3 in DNA: TGTGCCAGCAGCCCCGGGACTAGCGGGGGTTACATTCAGTACTTC. It translates to CASSPGTSGGYIQYF.